This is a list of T cell receptor beta chains from one sample in a study of blood T cell repertoires in COVID-19. Here immunoSEQ multiplex PCR was the method, and the copy in TCRdb shows in-frame clones only, minus some. Among about 270,000 clones listed, about nine tenths were seen once. The sample comprised PBMCs or T cells enriched from blood (not recorded which). The receptors here all came from a man between 18 and 35 years old who had recovered from COVID-19. The CDR3 runs from the conserved cysteine through the conserved F or W. Each record gives: V gene, clone size, CDR3 protein. Clone size is given for some rows only: seen once, a few or many times, or a class if the clone is expanded.

TRBV27,NA,CASSLSFSPGKETQYF
TRBV10-3,NA,CAIRRQGEGEQYF
TRBV27,NA,CASSFRGSQPQHF
TRBV7-3,NA,CASSPEGNTEAFF
TRBV11-3,NA,CASSLVRFGGLETQYF
TRBV5-1,NA,CASRAGGRLETQYF
TRBV5-1,NA,CASSPGQGQSPLHF
TRBV15,NA,CATTSSGTGVYEQYF
TRBV14,NA,CASSQGLAWNTGELFF
TRBV6-1,NA,CASSEWSGSGDEQFF
TRBV28,NA,CASSSPSGEETQYF
TRBV28,NA,CASNPGQGNYGYTF
TRBV29-1,NA,CSVMLYMNLAFF
TRBV10-3,NA,CAISAGTSSHEQYF
TRBV4-1,NA,CASSPGQGANYGYTF
TRBV7-8,few,CASSPRTVEASYEQYF
TRBV30,NA,CAWSRDRLSEQYF
TRBV13,NA,CASSPGSGANVLTF
TRBV2,NA,CASSRQGTGELFF
TRBV7-6,NA,CASSLRSGGAGDNEQFF
TRBV7-9,NA,CASSLEEGVEREQYF
TRBV7-2,NA,CASSLVWQREGQEQYF
TRBV7-9,NA,CASSLGQGGDSPLHF
TRBV7-8,NA,CASRHTGGRETQYF
TRBV5-1,NA,CASSLSGQGPGYTF
TRBV3-1/TRBV3-2,NA,CASSVSGRPDTQYF
TRBV12-3/TRBV12-4,NA,CASSPQGNTEAFF
TRBV5-6,NA,CAGSQRGFSYEQYF
TRBV13,NA,CASSFFVRLADNEQFF
TRBV27,NA,CASSSGLAGVHEQFF
TRBV2,NA,CASSEGTRVETQYF
TRBV20-1,NA,CSASRFAGADSNQPQHF
TRBV5-5,NA,CASSLGRIQETQYF
TRBV14,NA,CASSQGASSGYTF
TRBV2,NA,CASSGQVEAFF
TRBV6-2/TRBV6-3,NA,CASSFIGTGDGYGYTF
TRBV12-3/TRBV12-4,few,CASRQTGGTEAFF
TRBV5-5,NA,CASSFTGTGNTEAFF
TRBV12-3/TRBV12-4,few,CASSLRQGDEQFF
TRBV3-1/TRBV3-2,NA,CASSQTGQVEAFF
TRBV10-1,NA,CASSEFVAGDGRYGYTF
TRBV2,NA,CASSDSPGTYEQYF
TRBV5-1,NA,CASSPTTGHSNTEAFF
TRBV13,once,CASSLGKGSTYNEQFF
TRBV10-2,NA,CASSVLNSGTGRSPLHF
TRBV5-1,few,CASSLGEGWDTEAFF
TRBV5-1,NA,CASRPGTSGGQETQYF
TRBV7-9,few,CASSPESWSPTQETQYF
TRBV5-1,once,CASSWTGPLEGAFF
TRBV14,NA,CASSPLAGVDTGELFF
TRBV27,NA,CASSFIMNTEAFF
TRBV3-1/TRBV3-2,NA,CASSSRDRVTGELFF
TRBV5-4,NA,CASSRGEPYEQYF
TRBV7-9,NA,CASSLQENTEAFF
TRBV4-2,NA,CASSRSLGGPIQFF
TRBV9,NA,CASSKGTGGETQYF
TRBV4-1,NA,CASSHLAEGYNEQFF
TRBV5-4,few,CASSLREPDTQYF
TRBV5-1,NA,CASSLVEGNTGELFF